This T cell receptor (beta chain) is drawn from a study of shared clonotypes between healthy human individuals. Notes on the study in general: Memory subsets had estimated richness that was generally smaller than that of naive subsets. Rarefaction demonstrated incomplete sorted-subset sequencing despite large depth.

A note on this clone: The antigen remains unidentified.

Trimming took 3 bases from V and 0 from J, leaving 12 bases between them. This CDR3 contains 16 residues. The germline V gene encodes CDR1 LNHDA and CDR2 SQIVND (reference sequence). Every immunoSEQ plate was one replicate of a subset's evenly spread DNA. Original handling: ImmunoSEQ junction-only sequences lacked quality scores, so their filtering differed. TCRdb keeps only in-frame clones here, not all; method: immunoSEQ multiplex PCR. D and trimming come from the DNA, and the V and J calls and clone size come from that table. The sample shows about 2.1 million clones, 85% to 95% of them seen only once. CD45RO-negative, CCR7-positively selected cells formed the naive CD8 fraction, excluding terminally differentiated effector memory CD45RA+ cells.

Sequenced material: naive CD8+ T cells from PBMCs. The rearrangement uses TRBV19 and TRBJ1-3; D remains ambiguous. The source is a man aged 18 to 35 in good health. Some clones in this sample may be carry-over from other donors' samples. CDR3 nucleotides: TGTGCCAGTAGTATCCTCGACACCCACTCTGGAAACACCATATATTTT. This gives the protein CASSILDTHSGNTIYF.